Presented here are 19 T cell receptor beta chains from one specimen sequenced in a study of T cell responses to AZD1222 COVID-19 vaccine (dated by TCRdb to the early 2020s). Library creation used the immunoSEQ multiplex PCR assay. TCRdb limited this immuneACCESS table to in-frame rearrangements with V and J called. A share of clones is missing; checked studies link under half to unresolved V genes, and the rest is unexplained. In this sample the table shows 120,000 or so clones, about 90% of which occur a single time. The top ten hold approximately 5.9% of the sample. According to the study, the label for this sample's time point signals: baseline before first vaccination. Source: peripheral blood, taken on day 0 of AZD1222 vaccination. The source of these receptors is an adult in good health.

V and J are TRBV11-2 and TRBJ2-5; 8 nucleotides match TRBD2. V lost 5 bases to trimming and J lost 6 bases; unmatched junction nucleotides: 14. The CDR3 spans 16 residues. Germline V gene lookup returns CDR1 SGHAT and CDR2 FQNNGV. The CDR3 protein is CASSLSRASGYQTQYF. CDR3 DNA: TGTGCCAGCAGCCTCTCTCGGGCTAGCGGGTATCAGACCCAGTACTTC.

The genes are TRBV11-1 and TRBJ2-2, with TRBD1 matching over 7 bases. CDR1 and CDR2 (germline): SGHAT, FQDESV (reference sequence). This CDR3 spans 16 amino acids. J gave up 6 bases and V 5 bases, and 12 bases lay outside the gene matches. The CDR3 DNA follows: TGTGCCAGCAGCCCCGGAACAGGGGTGATCTCCGGGGAGCTGTTTTTT. Its protein is CASSPGTGVISGELFF.

This clone has just a few counts. The chain employs TRBV30 and TRBJ1-5, with TRBD1 matching 7 bases. CDR1 is GTSNPN, CDR2 SVGIG, per germline (reference sequence). The V segment lost 4 bases and the J segment 7 bases; nucleotides outside the gene matches: 10. The CDR3 runs 14 residues. CDR3 coding DNA: TGTGCCTGGATGGTAGGGGGCGAGGGGCAGCCCCAGCATTTT. Protein product: CAWMVGGEGQPQHF.

The chain employs TRBV19 and TRBJ1-5; 7 nucleotides agree with TRBD1. This CDR3 spans 15 amino acids. In germline, CDR1 is LNHDA, CDR2 SQIVND (reference sequence). The V gene end was trimmed by 6 bases and the J gene end by 3 bases; junction bases not matched to a gene: 8. The CDR3, as DNA: TGTGCCAGTAGCCGAGGACAGGCCCCCAATCAGCCCCAGCATTTT. This translates into CASSRGQAPNQPQHF.

V and J are TRBV11-2 and TRBJ1-5, with a possible D match to TRBD1 (5 bases). V lost 5 bases and J 4 bases, leaving 24 bases between the germline ends. The germline V gene has CDR1 SGHAT and CDR2 FQNNGV. The CDR3 length is 18 residues. In DNA form, the CDR3 reads TGTGCCAGCAGCCGAATGTTCATGGGGACTGCACTTAATCAGCCCCAGCATTTT. It specifies CASSRMFMGTALNQPQHF.

This chain connects TRBV6-4 to TRBJ1-1; possibly TRBD1 for D (6 bases). The CDR3 runs 14 residues. Germline assignment: CDR1 MRHNA and CDR2 SNTAGT. Trimming removed 8 bases from V and 7 bases from J, with 20 bases in between. The CDR3 reads CASRGAEGGNEAFF. As DNA, the CDR3 is TGTGCCAGCCGTGGGGCAGAAGGGGGAAATGAAGCTTTCTTT.

The chain recombines TRBV19 with TRBJ1-5; 11 bases match TRBD1. CDR1 LNHDA and CDR2 SQIVND come from the germline V gene (reference sequence). The CDR3 has 18 amino acids. V was pared by 4 bases and J by 9 bases, with 17 bases of the junction left unmatched. The CDR3 bases are TGTGCCAGTAGTAGACAAGCCGGGACAGGGGGACAAGTCTGGCCCCAGCATTTT. It codes for CASSRQAGTGGQVWPQHF.

The table lists this clone with a few counts. The V and J genes are TRBV5-1 and TRBJ2-7; 8 bases line up with TRBD1. From germline, CDR1 is SGHRS and CDR2 YFSETQ. V trimming: 1 base; J trimming: 6 bases; junction bases outside the gene matches: 9. The CDR3 covers 15 residues. The chain's CDR3 is CASSLFETGVREQYF. The DNA for the CDR3 is TGCGCCAGCAGCTTGTTTGAGACAGGGGTTCGCGAGCAGTACTTC. The full variable domain, completed using reference TRBV5-1 and TRBJ2-7, is KAGVTQTPRYLIKTRGQQVTLSCSPISGHRSVSWYQQTPGQGLQFLFEYFSETQRNKGNFPGRFSGRQFSNSRSEMNVSTLELGDSALYLCASSLFETGVREQYFGPGTRLTVT.

V gene TRBV2 combines with J gene TRBJ1-2; D is perhaps TRBD1 (6 bases). V was clipped by 3 bases and J by 4 bases, with 12 bases between them. Germline-derived CDR1 and CDR2 are SNHLY and FYNNEI. This CDR3 has 14 residues. The CDR3 bases are TGTGCCAGCAGTGAGGGGGGGCTCAGCTATGGCTACACCTTC. Translation: CASSEGGLSYGYTF.

The rearrangement uses TRBV28 and TRBJ2-7; D is ambiguous. The V end was cut by 6 bases, the J end by 0 bases, with 12 bases between. The length of the CDR3 is 14 residues. The germline V gene has CDR1 MDHEN and CDR2 SYDVKM. CDR3 loop: CASRTFGSSYEQYF. In nucleotides, the CDR3 is TGTGCCAGCAGAACATTCGGTAGCTCCTACGAGCAGTACTTC.

This chain connects TRBV2 to TRBJ1-5; D unclear. The CDR3 covers 15 residues. The germline V gene has CDR1 SNHLY and CDR2 FYNNEI. V was pared by 6 bases and J by 1 base, with 13 bases between. CDR3 residues: CASSRRAQSNQPQHF. The CDR3 region has the DNA TGTGCCAGCAGCCGAAGAGCGCAGAGCAATCAGCCCCAGCATTTT.

The chain links TRBV27 to TRBJ1-1, with D hard to call. This CDR3 has 14 amino acids. The germline V gene encodes CDR1 MNHEY and CDR2 SMNVEV (reference sequence). With 4 bases removed from V and 1 base from J, the gap between germline ends came to 10 bases. The DNA of the CDR3 is TGTGCCAGCAGTTCGGCCGGGTGGAACACTGAAGCTTTCTTT. Protein product: CASSSAGWNTEAFF.

In this sample, this clone turned up once. The J gene is TRBJ1-5, the V gene TRBV19; the match to TRBD1 covers 9 bases. V gave up 5 bases and J gave up 9 bases; unmatched junction bases: 8. CDR3 size: 14 residues. CDR1 is LNHDA, CDR2 SQIVND, per germline (reference sequence). Here the CDR3 DNA reads TGTGCCAGTAGTCCCGACAGGGGGAATGGGCCCCAGCATTTT. It encodes CASSPDRGNGPQHF. The full variable domain, its missing parts supplied by reference TRBV19 and TRBJ1-5, is DGGITQSPKYLFRKEGQNVTLSCEQNLNHDAMYWYRQDPGQGLRLIYYSQIVNDFQKGDIAEGYSVSREKKESFPLTVTSAQKNPTAFYLCASSPDRGNGPQHFGDGTRLSIL.

The chain employs TRBV7-9 and TRBJ2-7; 7 nucleotides agree with TRBD2. The ends lost 1 base at V and 1 base at J; junction bases unmatched: 4. Germline V gives CDR1 SEHNR, CDR2 FQNEAQ (reference sequence). The CDR3 covers 15 residues. Here the CDR3 reads CASSLEGGSSYEQYF. Written as DNA, the CDR3 is TGTGCCAGCAGCTTAGAGGGCGGGAGTTCCTACGAGCAGTACTTC.

This rearrangement joins TRBV11-2 to TRBJ1-1; D remains unclear. The CDR3 has 13 amino acids. V lost 1 base and J 7 bases, leaving 10 bases between the germline ends. Germline V gene sequence: CDR1 SGHAT, CDR2 FQNNGV. The CDR3 coding sequence is TGTGCCAGCAGCTTAGGGTGGCAGAATGAAGCTTTCTTT. Translated, it gives CASSLGWQNEAFF. The complete variable domain, with remaining parts taken from reference TRBV11-2 and TRBJ1-1, reads EAGVAQSPRYKIIEKRQSVAFWCNPISGHATLYWYQQILGQGPKLLIQFQNNGVVDDSQLPKDRFSAERLKGVDSTLKIQPAKLEDSAVYLCASSLGWQNEAFFGQGTRLTVV.

The chain employs TRBV29-1 and TRBJ2-5; D may be TRBD1 (6 bases). Germline V lookup: CDR1 SQVTM, CDR2 ANQGSEA. This CDR3 comprises 12 residues. With 7 bases removed from V and 5 bases from J, the gap between germline ends came to 14 bases. In DNA, the CDR3 is TGCAGCGCCAAGGGCCAGGGGGAGACCCAGTACTTC. Translation: CSAKGQGETQYF.

The chain carries TRBV11-2 and TRBJ2-3; D is unclear. Germline CDR1 SGHAT, CDR2 FQNNGV. V lost 1 base and J lost 5, with 4 bases in between. The CDR3 has 12 residues. CDR3 sequence (DNA): TGTGCCAGCAGCTTAGGGTTAGATACGCAGTATTTT. Protein: CASSLGLDTQYF.

This clone was counted a single time. The genes are TRBV18 and TRBJ1-1; TRBD1 matches 12 bases. The germline CDR1 and CDR2 sequences are KGHSH and LQKENI. The CDR3 is 14 amino acids. Trimming cost V 6 bases and J 9 bases; bases outside gene matches: 8. CDR3 in DNA: TGTGCCAGCTCGCCGACCGGGACAGGGGGCCAAGCTTTCTTT. This translates into CASSPTGTGGQAFF.

The chain uses TRBV5-6 and TRBJ1-3, with D perhaps TRBD1 (5 bases). V was trimmed by 5 bases and J by 7 bases, leaving 10 bases between them. The CDR3 covers 12 residues. Germline CDR1 SGHDT, CDR2 YYEEEE. Here the CDR3 DNA reads TGTGCCAGCAGTCGGACAAGGAACACCATATATTTT. Amino acids: CASSRTRNTIYF.